This TCR beta chain was obtained from a study of blood T cell repertoires in COVID-19. Study as a whole: Samples taken during acute and convalescent COVID-19 were collected in the United States, Italy and Spain. In each case, the material was cDNA or gDNA derived from T cells, B-cell-depleted T cells, or PBMCs.

Original data processing: By means of reference gene primer amplification, nucleated cell counts were estimated. TCRdb keeps only in-frame clones here, not all; method: immunoSEQ multiplex PCR. Clone size and the V and J calls come from that table; the DNA yielded D and trimming. The sample carries about 140,000 clones, around 90% recorded once. CDR1 is SGHAT and CDR2 is FQNNGV in the germline V gene. The CDR3 has 15 amino acids. The V and J ends lost 5 bases and 6 bases, in that order; junction bases with no gene match: 7. This chain uses TRBV11-2 with TRBJ1-5; 10 nucleotides line up with TRBD1. This clonotype was sampled from a woman of 80 years or more with acute or convalescent COVID-19. The source material was peripheral blood. The CDR3 spells CASSHTTGGGQPQHF. The CDR3 DNA reads TGTGCCAGCAGCCACACGACAGGGGGCGGTCAGCCCCAGCATTTT.